This T cell receptor beta chain is drawn from a study of identical twins. Looked up from germline, CDR1 is LGHNA and CDR2 is YNFKEQ. This CDR3 has 14 amino acids. V was shortened by 0 bases and J by 0 bases, with 3 bases between the two germline ends. This clonotype was counted at least ten times. The antigen is unknown. TCRdb re-called the 5' RACE reads with MiXCR, one entry per CDR3 protein. Of some 590,000 distinct CDR3 sequences listed, nearly 10% are singletons. Findings and limits, study-wide: Monozygotic twin pairs showed more out-of-frame TCR alpha sharing than models estimated.

This sample also belongs to another study, concerning yellow fever vaccine responses in identical twins.

Sequenced sample: PBMCs. V is TRBV4-2 and J is TRBJ2-1; D gene unclear. This clonotype originated in a woman between 18 and 29 years old in good health. The CDR3: CASSQENSYNEQFF. The CDR3 region has the DNA TGTGCCAGCAGCCAAGAGAACTCCTACAATGAGCAGTTCTTC.